The subject of this entry is one TCR beta chain. The source of the sample is a study of T cell changes during pregnancy in multiple sclerosis. TCRdb's table, derived via immunoSEQ multiplex PCR, lists solely in-frame clones and lacks some. The repertoire holds approximately 84,000 clones, over 90% seen once, with more than 2% in the top ten. Unmatched junction bases numbered 6, after V lost 0 bases and J lost 4 bases. Germline CDR1 reads SGHDT; CDR2 reads YYEEEE. The CDR3 is 16 residues long. The chain recombines TRBV5-6 with TRBJ2-1; 8 positions agree with TRBD1. The sample in question was peripheral blood, obtained in the third trimester of pregnancy. This TCR derives from a female donor with multiple sclerosis, enrolled in a pregnancy study. The CDR3 DNA sequence: TGTGCCAGCAGCTTGGGTCGGGGACAGGTATACAATGAGCAGTTCTTC. Translating gives CASSLGRGQVYNEQFF.